This TCR beta chain was recorded in a study of OX40 agonist ivuxolimab in advanced cancers. Trimming at V came to 9 bases and at J to 1 base, leaving 22 bases not matched to a gene. The germline CDR1 and CDR2 sequences are LNHDA and SQIVND (reference sequence). The CDR3 covers 21 residues. Sampling of blood occurred at baseline, cycle 4 day 1, and cycle 7 day 1. The table came from immunoSEQ multiplex PCR; TCRdb's copy has only in-frame clones and leaves some out. Seen here are under 20,000 clones, about 89% observed once, and the top ten hold 25% to 35%. The clonotype originates from an adult with an advanced solid tumor such as melanoma, head and neck, liver or kidney cancer. Sequenced material: CD4+ or CD8+ T cells sorted from blood, taken in a trial of the OX40 agonist ivuxolimab. The chain is built from TRBV19 and TRBJ2-4; TRBD2 matches at 12 bases. CDR3 bases: TGTGCCAGGCAGGGGGGGCGCCTTTCTAGCGGGAGGGCAGGGGCCAAAAACATTCAGTACTTC. It translates to CARQGGRLSSGRAGAKNIQYF.